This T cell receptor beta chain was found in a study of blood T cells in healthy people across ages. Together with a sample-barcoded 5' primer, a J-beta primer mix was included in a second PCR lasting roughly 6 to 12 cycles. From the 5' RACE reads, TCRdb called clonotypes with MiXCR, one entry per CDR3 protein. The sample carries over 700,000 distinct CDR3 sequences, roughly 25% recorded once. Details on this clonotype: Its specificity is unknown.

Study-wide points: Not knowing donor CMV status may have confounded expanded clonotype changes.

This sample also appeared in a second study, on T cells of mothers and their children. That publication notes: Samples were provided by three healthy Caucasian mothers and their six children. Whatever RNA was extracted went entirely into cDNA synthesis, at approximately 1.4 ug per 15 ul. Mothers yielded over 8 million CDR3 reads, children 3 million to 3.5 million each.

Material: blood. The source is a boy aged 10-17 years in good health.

CDR3 coding DNA: TGTGCCAGCAGCCAGCCGTTGGGAGGCTCGGCTTTCTTT. It yields the protein CASSQPLGGSAFF. The V and J genes are TRBV7-9 and TRBJ1-1; no firm D call. The CDR3 has 13 amino acids. In germline, CDR1 is SEHNR, CDR2 FQNEAQ (reference sequence). V lost 5 bases to trimming and J lost 11 bases, with 18 bases between them.